These T cell receptor beta chains were read from a single sample in a study of T cell repertoires in cytomegalovirus infection. TCRdb itself ran the reads through MiXCR, one entry per CDR3 protein. The sample carries fewer than 550,000 distinct CDR3 sequences, approximately 15% recorded once. The sample consisted of CD8+ T cells from PBMCs. The receptors were sampled from a human donor in good health (CMV status not recorded). Some clones in this sample may be carry-over from other donors' samples. CDR3s include the opening cysteine and the closing phenylalanine or tryptophan. Each record gives: V gene, clone size, J gene, D gene, CDR3 protein, CDR3 DNA. D genes are given only for firm matches. Part of the rows lack a size; the others show once, few, many or a class for expanded clones.

TRBV27	many	TRBJ1-3	-	CASSLMAGLNTIYF	TGTGCCAGCAGTTTGATGGCTGGGTTGAACACCATATATTTT
TRBV7-8	-	TRBJ2-2	TRBD2	CASSSRTSGRLGVLVF	TGTGCCAGCAGCTCTCGGACTAGCGGGAGATTGGGGGTGCTGGTTTTT
TRBV7-9	-	TRBJ1-5	-	CASSGGGIASNQPQHF	TGTGCCAGCAGCGGGGGTGGAATTGCCTCTAATCAGCCCCAGCATTTT
TRBV4-1	many	TRBJ1-2	TRBD1	CASSHPGTGDAGYTF	TGCGCCAGCAGCCACCCCGGGACAGGGGATGCTGGCTACACCTTC
TRBV10-2	many	TRBJ1-6	-	CASSESTPRYNSPLHF	TGCGCCAGCAGTGAGTCGACGCCCCGCTATAATTCACCCCTCCACTTT
TRBV24-1	few	TRBJ2-2	-	CATSASGRETGELFF	TGTGCCACCAGTGCCAGTGGCAGGGAAACCGGGGAGCTGTTTTTT
TRBV28	many	TRBJ2-7	-	CASSPLGGLAYEQYF	TGTGCCAGCAGTCCTTTGGGGGGGCTAGCCTACGAGCAGTACTTC
TRBV10-3	-	TRBJ1-1	-	CAISEGTGSNTEAFF	TGTGCCATCAGTGAAGGTACAGGGTCGAACACTGAAGCTTTCTTT
TRBV28	-	TRBJ2-5	TRBD2	CASSPGGAGGEETQYF	TGTGCCAGCAGTCCGGGAGGAGCGGGAGGTGAAGAGACCCAGTACTTC
TRBV11-2	few	TRBJ2-7	-	CASTYRAGIVYEQYF	TGTGCCAGCACCTACCGGGCAGGGATCGTCTACGAGCAGTACTTC
TRBV9	few	TRBJ1-6	-	CASSVAKQGSPNSPLHF	TGTGCCAGCAGCGTAGCTAAGCAGGGGTCCCCAAATTCACCCCTCCACTTT
TRBV10-3	-	TRBJ2-3	TRBD2	CAISAPGLAGLTESTDTQYF	TGTGCCATCAGTGCCCCGGGACTAGCGGGACTTACCGAAAGCACAGATACGCAGTATTTT
TRBV11-2	many	TRBJ1-1	TRBD1	CASSPGTGGLNTEAFF	TGTGCCAGCAGCCCAGGGACAGGGGGCTTGAACACTGAAGCTTTCTTT
TRBV7-8	few	TRBJ1-4	TRBD1	CASSSPGQGIGEKLFF	TGTGCCAGCAGCTCACCGGGACAGGGAATAGGGGAAAAACTGTTTTTT
TRBV7-8	many	TRBJ2-7	-	CASSRTDPYEQYF	TGTGCCAGCAGCCGGACAGACCCCTACGAGCAGTACTTC
TRBV6-5	-	TRBJ1-1	-	CASSYSGGTTEAFF	TGTGCCAGCAGTTACTCGGGGGGGACAACTGAAGCTTTCTTT
TRBV7-9	-	TRBJ2-5	TRBD2	CASSPLRTSGSPQETQYF	TGTGCCAGCAGCCCTTTGAGGACTAGCGGTTCCCCCCAAGAGACCCAGTACTTC
TRBV7-6	many	TRBJ1-2	-	CASSLGGSAGASGYTF	TGTGCCAGCAGCTTAGGGGGAAGTGCAGGGGCCTCTGGCTACACCTTC
TRBV10-3	few	TRBJ1-1	-	CAISDPGRATEAFF	TGTGCCATCAGTGACCCAGGAAGGGCCACTGAAGCTTTCTTT
TRBV12-3/TRBV12-4	many	TRBJ2-5	TRBD2	CASTSKRELDQETQYF	TGTGCCAGCACCTCCAAGCGGGAGCTGGATCAAGAGACCCAGTACTTC
TRBV16	-	TRBJ1-1	-	CASSQSRGTNTEAFF	TGTGCCAGCAGCCAATCCAGAGGGACGAACACTGAAGCTTTCTTT
TRBV27	-	TRBJ2-1	-	CASSFSDSNNEQFF	TGTGCCAGCAGTTTTTCAGACTCCAACAATGAGCAGTTCTTC
TRBV11-2	many	TRBJ1-1	-	CASRRTGPGTEAFF	TGTGCCAGCAGAAGAACAGGGCCGGGCACTGAAGCTTTCTTT
TRBV6-1	many	TRBJ2-2	-	CASSEGEGLELFF	TGTGCCAGCAGTGAAGGAGAAGGGTTGGAGCTGTTTTTT
TRBV19	few	TRBJ2-7	-	CATEGDSDEQYF	TGTGCCACCGAGGGGGATTCGGACGAGCAGTACTTC
TRBV7-9	many	TRBJ2-1	TRBD2	CASSSLAGGPTFF	TGTGCCAGCAGCTCACTAGCGGGGGGGCCAACGTTCTTC
TRBV5-1	-	TRBJ1-2	-	CASSLDIIRGYTF	TGCGCCAGCAGCCTCGACATTATCAGGGGCTACACCTTC
TRBV28	few	TRBJ2-7	TRBD2	CASSFRRMEAGAIYEQYF	TGTGCCAGCAGTTTCAGGAGGATGGAAGCGGGAGCGATCTACGAGCAGTACTTC
TRBV5-6	many	TRBJ1-2	-	CASGPREANYGYTF	TGTGCCAGCGGTCCGAGGGAAGCTAACTATGGCTACACCTTC
TRBV10-3	many	TRBJ1-1	-	CAISESRNTEAFF	TGTGCCATCAGTGAGTCGCGAAACACTGAAGCTTTCTTT
TRBV18	-	TRBJ2-5	-	CASSPNPAEEDQETQYF	TGTGCCAGCTCGCCCAACCCCGCGGAGGAGGACCAAGAGACCCAGTACTTC
TRBV7-6	many	TRBJ1-6	TRBD1	CASTEKGDSLNSPLHF	TGTGCCAGCACCGAAAAAGGGGACAGCCTGAATTCACCCCTCCACTTT
TRBV7-9	many	TRBJ2-2	TRBD1	CASSSLTGWTGELFF	TGTGCCAGCAGCTCTTTGACAGGGTGGACCGGGGAGCTGTTTTTT
TRBV10-3	many	TRBJ2-1	-	CAISESRGMSLNEQFF	TGTGCCATCAGTGAGTCGCGAGGGATGAGTTTGAATGAGCAGTTCTTC
TRBV4-2	-	TRBJ2-2	TRBD2	CASSQGTSGNSADTGELFF	TGTGCCAGCAGCCAAGGGACTAGCGGAAACTCGGCGGACACCGGGGAGCTGTTTTTT
TRBV4-1	few	TRBJ1-5	-	CASSQDPTDSNQPQHF	TGCGCCAGCAGCCAAGATCCTACAGATAGCAATCAGCCCCAGCATTTT
TRBV19	-	TRBJ2-1	-	CASRFWGPHNEQFF	TGTGCCAGTAGGTTCTGGGGACCACACAATGAGCAGTTCTTC
TRBV28	many	TRBJ2-7	TRBD2	CASSLTSGIYEQYF	TGTGCCAGCAGTTTAACTAGCGGGATCTACGAGCAGTACTTC
TRBV7-9	few	TRBJ2-7	-	CASSNGQSGRSPYEQYF	TGTGCCAGCAGCAACGGACAGTCAGGACGGTCCCCCTACGAGCAGTACTTC
TRBV27	-	TRBJ2-1	-	CASSLLNSEQFF	TGTGCCAGCAGTCTCCTCAATTCTGAGCAGTTCTTC
TRBV12-3/TRBV12-4	many	TRBJ1-5	TRBD1	CACRDRGSNQPQHF	TGTGCCTGCCGGGACAGGGGTAGCAATCAGCCCCAGCATTTT
TRBV7-2	many	TRBJ1-1	-	CASSLRRGGEDGEAFF	TGTGCCAGCAGCCTACGTCGGGGGGGGGAAGATGGTGAAGCTTTCTTT